The clone carrying this T cell receptor (beta chain) was seen just once. V was clipped by 5 bases and J by 10 bases, with 18 bases between them. Germline values: CDR1 SGHTA, CDR2 FQGTGA. The CDR3 covers 14 residues. Assay used: immunoSEQ multiplex PCR; TCRdb lists only in-frame clones, some missing. The table includes 95,000 to 150,000 clones, over 75% detected once. These data originate in a study of blood T cell repertoires in COVID-19. Sequencing input: peripheral blood. This receptor was identified in a man younger than 45 with COVID-19, enrolled during active disease. This chain uses TRBV7-3 with TRBJ2-1, with a possible D match to TRBD2 (5 bases). CDR3 nucleotides: TGTGCCAGCAGCCAGATGGGAGAGAGTGGGGAGCAGTTCTTC. Translating gives CASSQMGESGEQFF.